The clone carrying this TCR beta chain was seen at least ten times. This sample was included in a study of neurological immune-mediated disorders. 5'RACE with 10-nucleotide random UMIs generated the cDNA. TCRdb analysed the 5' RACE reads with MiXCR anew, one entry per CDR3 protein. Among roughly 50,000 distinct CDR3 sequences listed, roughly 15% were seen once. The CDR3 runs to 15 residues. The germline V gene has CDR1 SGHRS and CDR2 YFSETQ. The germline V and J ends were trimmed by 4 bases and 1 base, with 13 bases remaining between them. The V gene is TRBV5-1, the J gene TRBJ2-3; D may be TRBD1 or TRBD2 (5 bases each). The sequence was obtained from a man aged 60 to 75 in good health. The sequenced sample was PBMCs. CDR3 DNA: TGCGCCAGCAGCCCGGCCGGGACCGGCACAGATACGCAGTATTTT. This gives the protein CASSPAGTGTDTQYF.